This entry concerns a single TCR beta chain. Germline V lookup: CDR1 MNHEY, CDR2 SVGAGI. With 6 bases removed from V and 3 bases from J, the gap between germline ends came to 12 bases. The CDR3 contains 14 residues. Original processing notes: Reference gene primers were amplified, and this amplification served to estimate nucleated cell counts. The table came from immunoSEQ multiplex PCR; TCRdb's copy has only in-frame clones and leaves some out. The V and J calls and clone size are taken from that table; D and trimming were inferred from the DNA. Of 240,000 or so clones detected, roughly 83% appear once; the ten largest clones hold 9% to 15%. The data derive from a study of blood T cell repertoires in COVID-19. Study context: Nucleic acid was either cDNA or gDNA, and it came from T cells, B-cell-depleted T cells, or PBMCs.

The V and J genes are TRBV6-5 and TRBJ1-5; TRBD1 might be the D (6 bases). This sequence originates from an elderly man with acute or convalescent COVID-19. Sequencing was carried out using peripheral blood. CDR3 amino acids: CASRVGQNNQPQHF. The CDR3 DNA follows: TGTGCCAGCAGAGTAGGACAGAACAATCAGCCCCAGCATTTT.